This T cell receptor (beta chain) was documented in a study of T-cell reconstitution after alpha-beta-depleted transplantation in children. Unique molecular identifiers were incorporated into the prepared TCRbeta library. TCRdb independently ran MiXCR on the PCR reads; one entry per CDR3 protein. This table holds 80,000 to 100,000 distinct CDR3 sequences, 23% found once. A word on this clonotype: Its matching antigen is unknown.

CDR1 and CDR2 (germline): MDHEN, SYDVKM. Unmatched junction bases numbered 11, after V lost 3 bases and J lost 3 bases. The CDR3 runs to 17 residues. Study-level results: Newly made T cells mostly supplied T-cell counts and diversity one year after transplant. By about two months after transplant, alpha-beta T cells reportedly arose from several hundred graft clones that had expanded.

The rearrangement joins TRBV28 to TRBJ2-3; 8 nucleotides align to TRBD2. The source of this sequence is a boy younger than 10 with acute lymphoblastic leukemia, due to receive a stem cell transplant. The sequencing here drew on PBMCs, taken before TCRalphabeta/CD19-depleted stem cell transplant. CDR3 residues: CASSLYSAGEGTDTQYF. The CDR3 coding sequence is TGTGCCAGCAGTTTGTATTCAGCGGGAGAAGGTACAGATACGCAGTATTTT.